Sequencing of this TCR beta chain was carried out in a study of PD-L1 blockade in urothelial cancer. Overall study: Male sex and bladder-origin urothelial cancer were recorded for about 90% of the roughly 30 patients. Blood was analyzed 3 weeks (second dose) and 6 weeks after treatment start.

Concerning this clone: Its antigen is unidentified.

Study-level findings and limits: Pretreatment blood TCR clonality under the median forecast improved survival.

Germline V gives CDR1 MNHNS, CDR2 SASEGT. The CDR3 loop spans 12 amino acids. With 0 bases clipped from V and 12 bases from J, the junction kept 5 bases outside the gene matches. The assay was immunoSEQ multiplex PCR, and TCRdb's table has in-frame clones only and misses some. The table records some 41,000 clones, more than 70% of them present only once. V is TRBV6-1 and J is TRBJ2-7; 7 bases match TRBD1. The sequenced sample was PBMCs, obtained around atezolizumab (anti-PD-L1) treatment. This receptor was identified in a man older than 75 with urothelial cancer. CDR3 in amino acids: CASSEAGTALYF. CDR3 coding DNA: TGTGCCAGCAGTGAAGCAGGGACAGCCCTGTACTTC.